This TCR beta chain is from a study of shared clonotypes between healthy human individuals. Background on the study: A couple of women and a few men aged 18 to 49 made up the donors. Study findings and constraints: Represented genetic and exposure-history diversity was restricted by having few donors.

There are a few counts of this clone. The antigen is unknown. The data were produced by immunoSEQ multiplex PCR, yet TCRdb's version contains in-frame clones alone and is incomplete. The table lists roughly 2,000,000 clones, roughly 95% of them singletons, with 1.5% to 2% in the top ten. Naive CD8 populations comprised CD45RO-negative cells positively selected for CCR7, excluding terminally differentiated effector memory CD45RA+ cells. CDR3 length: 14 residues. V lost 7 bases, J lost 9 bases, and 19 bases lay in between. Germline V gene sequence: CDR1 SGHVS, CDR2 FQNEAQ. The chain couples TRBV7-8 to TRBJ1-5; D is possibly TRBD1 (5 bases). Input material: naive CD8+ T cells from PBMCs. The TCR was taken from a man aged 18 to 29 in good health. Some clones in this sample may be carry-over from other donors' samples. The CDR3 DNA is TGTGCCAGCACTCATGGGGGGGACGAGGTGCCCCAGCATTTT. Amino acid sequence: CASTHGGDEVPQHF.